This TCR beta chain comes out of a study of cytomegalovirus exposure and HLA in healthy donors (dated by TCRdb to the late 2010s). For the study in its entirety: An earlier analysis of approximately 600 of the donors reported about 250 Gb of sequence data and roughly 100 million unique TCR beta sequences from roughly 200 million T cells. Rather than drawing on any new phenotypic data, the later analysis identified candidate immune exposures from TCR beta sequences and the way those sequences occurred across donors. Class I and class II HLA loci were covered by the typing at four-digit resolution. Every repertoire in the discovery cohort had been generated on one and the same sequencing platform. Along with the roughly 700-subject first cohort, a separate validation cohort of over a hundred different subjects was used. Four or five DR-DQ haplotypes were handled as single units for association and clustering because linkage in the cohort was strong. A later analysis re-examined previously published TCR beta repertoires from around 670 donors and added high-resolution HLA genotyping to investigate patterns of TCR occurrence. The study aimed to test whether cataloging public T cell receptors could reveal signatures of past pathogen exposure. In an earlier analysis of around 540 of the donors, high-throughput TCR beta sequencing was used to judge whether each TCR beta V gene segment behaved as functional or pseudogenic. The number of donors typed differed by locus, with roughly 620-630 for A, B, C, DRB1 and DQB1, over 500 for DQA1, over 600 for DPA1, and some 450 for DPB1. In a later genetic analysis, genome-wide SNP genotypes for about three fifths of the roughly 670 donors were used, and that subset was treated as a discovery cohort. To predict cytomegalovirus infection status, the study brought together high-throughput TCR immunosequencing, statistical association of individual TCRs with disease status, and machine learning. Alongside the repertoire data, information on donor age, sex, ethnicity and CMV serostatus was compiled. About 280 gigabases of sequencing data and 70 million to 95 million unique TCR sequences made up an early release that covered fewer than 650 HLA-typed donors. Across about 380 genotyped donors of the cohort, an average of approximately 200,000 unique TCR beta nucleotide sequences per donor were sequenced, and approximately 17% of those sequences were non-productive. Of the 350 to 400 genotyped donors, about 84% fell in the genetic ancestry cluster associated with self-reported Caucasian donors. Using immunosequencing, the study profiled T cell repertoires from 640 or so subjects and related those repertoires to cytomegalovirus serostatus. The paper's findings and limits, for the study overall: For the cohort, immune exposure information was limited to CMV serostatus. A later analysis found that HLA-associated TCR beta chains were more clonally expanded and had lower generation probabilities than equally common non-associated chains. At a false discovery rate of 0.05, a later analysis linked fewer than 20,000 TCR beta sequences to specific HLA alleles. A few of the identified cytomegalovirus-associated TCR beta chains were confirmed in vitro to be specific for cytomegalovirus antigens. Across donors, most TCR sequences were observed very rarely, whereas some public TCRs were present in many individuals. Linkage disequilibrium might explain the correlated functional status among segregating V segments, but an unknown experimental factor could not be excluded. Cytomegalovirus status was reported to be diagnosed by the classifier with high specificity and sensitivity in both the original and validation cohorts. The sequencing pipeline was judged likely to have produced a cluster of highly shared sequence variants as a technical artifact. Assigning TCR associations to individual alleles was difficult when HLA alleles, especially DR and DQ, strongly co-occurred. The authors suggested that the approach could potentially be extended to other disease states and immunological phenotypes. Roughly uniform sequencing depth across donors was assumed in presence/absence analyses, although this assumption may not hold. The study gave a list of under 200 TCR beta chains associated with cytomegalovirus. A further reported finding was that TCR beta sequences accurately predicted the HLA-A and HLA-B alleles for most subjects in the first cohort. In a later analysis, TCR association rates were found to vary across HLA loci, with the most associated TCRs seen for DRB1 alleles and the fewest for HLA-C alleles. Some IMGT-functional V segments, including TRBV6-2 and TRBV6-3, could not be told apart with the 87-base-pair reads, so those segments were excluded. An earlier analysis of approximately 500 of the donors showed that most TCR beta V segments appeared in productive rearrangements either about 87% or about 30% of the time, which broadly matched IMGT annotations. In a later analysis, most CMV-associated TCR beta chains were found to appear HLA-restricted, with HLA associations seemingly driven largely by CMV exposure. A later genetic analysis reported fewer N-insertions in productive TCRs among donors in an Asian-associated ancestry cluster than the approximately 700-donor mean. An association between a missense DCLRE1C variant and V-gene and J-gene trimming of TCR beta chains was found in a later genetic analysis and replicated in an independent cohort. The cohort was sequenced for TCR beta chains only, and without alpha or paired-chain data the features that could be detected were limited. HLA typing was unavailable for some donors at each locus, so association tests used only the typed subset. The earlier analysis of some 560 of the donors excluded 15 to 20 rarely observed V segments, including chromosome 9 orphons, because counts were too low. A later analysis reported that several top co-occurrence clusters appeared linked to parvovirus B19, influenza, CMV and Epstein-Barr virus.

Notes on this clone: This receptor's antigen is unknown. Within one base of it there is no much larger clone, and no base qualities were kept.

The library came from the immunoSEQ multiplex PCR assay. For the multiplex PCR, a mixture combining 60 forward primers for TCR Vbeta segments and 13 reverse primers for TCR Jbeta segments was used. The CDR3 region of rearranged TCR beta genes was amplified from genomic DNA with a multiplex PCR assay. On the Illumina HiSeq System, the amplified TCR beta libraries were sequenced as 87-base-pair reads. Concerning the study's data processing: Across the 670 or so repertoires, a later analysis counted roughly 77 million unique TCR beta chains, some 11 million of which were shared by at least two donors. Raw reads were error-corrected and collapsed into unique sequences by a nearest-neighbor algorithm in which closely related sequences were merged to remove PCR and sequencing errors. V, D and J gene segments were assigned by aligning CDR3 sequences to IMGT reference sequences. For a sequence to be retained, a match of at least six nucleotides was required to both a V gene segment and a J gene segment. Rearrangements were called productive when the CDR3 lacked stop codons and stayed in frame with V and J; all others were non-productive. CDR3 was defined according to IMGT convention as the region running from the second conserved V-encoded cysteine to the conserved J-encoded phenylalanine. Sequences without an unambiguous match to a single V gene segment were excluded from the earlier analysis of about 630 of the donors. In an earlier analysis of 500 to 750 of the donors, V segments were called functional above 56.7% productive rearrangements and were called segregating when the between-donor standard deviation exceeded 5%. To diagnose cytomegalovirus status from the catalog of TCR beta chain sequences, a statistical classification framework was built. V and J gene assignment, in a later analysis, came from comparing TCR nucleotide sequences with IMGT/GENE-DB human TR gene sequences. The TCRdist pipeline was used in a later analysis to assign CDR3 sequences and most-parsimonious VDJ recombination scenarios. A later analysis defined each TCR beta chain by its CDR3 amino acid sequence plus V-gene family, and excluded reads lacking a unique V-gene family. A later analysis removed several hundred highly shared, low-generation-probability nucleotide sequences to deal with suspected cross-contamination and a sequencing artifact. A later analysis calculated a clonal expansion index for each public chain from normalized within-repertoire ranks of inferred template counts. In a later analysis, generation probabilities were computed using a VDJ recombination model fitted to out-of-frame rearrangements, and the results were checked against IGoR. A later analysis scored TCR-TCR, TCR-HLA and TCR-CMV co-occurrence with hypergeometric tests, applying a repertoire-size bias correction to TCR pairs. In a later analysis, false discovery rates were estimated by permuting HLA or CMV assignments 20 times. In a later analysis, co-occurring TCRs were grouped with DBSCAN, and TCRdist sequence similarity was added when clustering was performed within HLA-allele-positive subsets. For co-occurrence clustering, repertoires with fewer than 30,000 or more than 120,000 public chains were excluded, along with 5 or 6 repertoires with anomalous nucleotide sharing. TCRdb took over this immuneACCESS table, retaining in-frame rearrangements with V and J assigned. Such tables are incomplete; in checked studies, under half of the missing clones stem from an unresolved V gene, and the remainder is unexplained. V and J calls and clone size are as listed in that table; D and trimming were resolved from the DNA. The sample table holds roughly 130,000 clones, of which 65% to 80% were seen once. Of the sample, around 1.3% falls within the top ten clones.

Unmatched junction bases come to 4, with V trimmed by 4 bases and J by 5 bases. The CDR3 spans 14 residues, from the cysteine through the phenylalanine. Kept here is only the CDR3 DNA, which spans 42 bases and is read in frame from base 1. CDR1 SGHRS and CDR2 YFSETQ were looked up in the germline V gene. The cohort was made up of about 610 healthy bone marrow donors. All cohort members were sampled while nominally healthy, although unrecorded immune exposures were likely present. The donor tested CMV seropositive and was one of the 289 seropositive cohort members. A peripheral blood sample was collected from each donor, and TCR beta sequencing was performed on peripheral blood mononuclear cells. Genomic DNA was extracted from the blood cell samples with the Qiagen DNeasy Blood Extraction Kit.

The chain couples TRBV5-1 to TRBJ1-4; 8 junctional bases match TRBD1. The sample consisted of PBMCs. The receptor comes from a male donor in good health and CMV-seropositive. The CDR3 protein sequence reads: CASSLDRGNEKLFF. At the DNA level, the sequence is TGCGCCAGCAGCCTTGACAGGGGCAATGAAAAACTGTTTTTT. Reference TRBV5-1 and TRBJ1-4 proteins supply the regions before and after the CDR3; the full variable domain is: KAGVTQTPRYLIKTRGQQVTLSCSPISGHRSVSWYQQTPGQGLQFLFEYFSETQRNKGNFPGRFSGRQFSNSRSEMNVSTLELGDSALYLCASSLDRGNEKLFFGSGTQLSVL.